The 31 T cell receptor beta chains in this list originate from one sample, sequenced in a study of identifying expanded T cells in peripheral blood. The data were produced by immunoSEQ multiplex PCR, yet TCRdb's version contains in-frame clones alone and is incomplete. The sample records 81,000 or so clones, roughly 84% being singletons. The sequencing sample was made of blood. These receptors came from a person between 18 and 75 years old in good health.

The V gene is TRBV18, the J gene TRBJ2-1; possible D gene TRBD2, 6 bases. This CDR3 region has 15 residues. V lost 3 bases and J lost 0, with 9 bases in between. CDR1 is KGHSH, CDR2 LQKENI, per germline. The CDR3 region is CASSPGLASYNEQFF. In DNA, the CDR3 is TGTGCCAGCTCACCGGGACTGGCCTCCTACAATGAGCAGTTCTTC. Looking up the rest from reference TRBV18 and TRBJ2-1 gives the full variable domain: NAGVMQNPRHLVRRRGQEARLRCSPMKGHSHVYWYRQLPEEGLKFMVYLQKENIIDESGMPKERFSAEFPKEGPSILRIQQVVRGDSAAYFCASSPGLASYNEQFFGPGTRLTVL.

The chain uses TRBV7-2 and TRBJ2-7, with unresolved D. Trimming shortened V by 2 bases and J by 0 bases, and 11 bases separated the two germline ends. The CDR3 has 15 amino acids. CDR1 is SGHTA, CDR2 FQGNSA, per germline. The CDR3 loop reads CASSLTPWSSYEQYF. DNA for the CDR3: TGTGCCAGCAGCTTAACACCTTGGAGCTCCTACGAGCAGTACTTC.

The rearrangement joins TRBV7-9 to TRBJ2-2; D is tentatively TRBD1 or TRBD2 (6 bases each). The V end lost 0 bases, the J end lost 4 bases, and 9 bases lay between the germline ends. CDR1 is SEHNR and CDR2 is FQNEAQ in the germline V gene (reference sequence). CDR3 length: 15 residues. CDR3 in amino acids: CASSLAGGSTGELFF. The CDR3 nucleotides read TGTGCCAGCAGCTTAGCGGGGGGCTCCACCGGGGAGCTGTTTTTT. Full variable domain (remainder filled in from reference TRBV7-9 and TRBJ2-2): DTGVSQNPRHKITKRGQNVTFRCDPISEHNRLYWYRQTLGQGPEFLTYFQNEAQLEKSRLLSDRFSAERPKGSFSTLEIQRTEQGDSAMYLCASSLAGGSTGELFFGEGSRLTVL.

The genes are TRBV18 and TRBJ2-5; 7 bases align to TRBD1. Germline V gene lookup returns CDR1 KGHSH and CDR2 LQKENI. Trimming at V came to 3 bases and at J to 1 base, leaving 5 bases not matched to a gene. The CDR3 length is 15 residues. In DNA, the CDR3 is TGTGCCAGCTCACCCCCTACAGGGGTCCAAGAGACCCAGTACTTC. Its protein is CASSPPTGVQETQYF.

J is TRBJ2-7 and V is TRBV29-1; the match to TRBD1 covers 8 bases. Germline CDR1 SQVTM, CDR2 ANQGSEA. The CDR3 totals 11 residues. With 6 bases clipped from V and 6 bases from J, the junction kept 4 bases outside the gene matches. This CDR3 is CSVEDRVEQYF. The CDR3 region has the DNA TGCAGCGTCGAGGACAGGGTCGAGCAGTACTTC.

The chain joins TRBV6-4 to TRBJ2-2; no firm D call. CDR1 and CDR2 (germline): MRHNA, SNTAGT. The V end lost 2 bases, the J end lost 3 bases, and 4 bases lay between the germline ends. This CDR3 region has 13 residues. The CDR3: CASSDRDTGELFF. The CDR3 DNA is TGTGCCAGCAGTGACAGGGACACCGGGGAGCTGTTTTTT.

This chain connects TRBV7-9 to TRBJ2-3; TRBD2 matches 13 bases. Germline assignment: CDR1 SEHNR and CDR2 FQNEAQ (reference sequence). This CDR3 is 16 amino acids long. V gave up 4 bases and J gave up 1 base; unmatched junction bases: 2. The CDR3, as DNA: TGTGCCAGCAGCTACGGGACTAGCGGGGGCACAGATACGCAGTATTTT. Translation gives CASSYGTSGGTDTQYF.

The rearrangement uses TRBV9 and TRBJ2-1; D gene unclear. The CDR3 loop spans 13 amino acids. V shed 2 bases and J shed 5 bases, with 8 bases lying between them. Germline V gene lookup returns CDR1 SGDLS and CDR2 YYNGEE. In DNA, the CDR3 is TGTGCCAGCAGCGTCCGACCTGACAATGAGCAGTTCTTC. Amino acid sequence: CASSVRPDNEQFF.

DNA for the CDR3: TGTGCCAGCTCGCGAATACTAGCGGGAGAAGGAGAGACCCAGTACTTC. Protein sequence: CASSRILAGEGETQYF. The chain combines TRBV18 with TRBJ2-5, with 11 bases matching TRBD2. In germline, CDR1 is KGHSH, CDR2 LQKENI. V shed 6 bases and J 4 bases; nucleotides not matched to a gene: 10. CDR3 length: 16 residues.

The CDR3 loop reads CASSLEGSGNTIYF. The DNA of the CDR3 is TGTGCCAGCAGTTTAGAGGGCTCTGGAAACACCATATATTTT. The chain joins TRBV28 to TRBJ1-3, with D hard to call. Per the germline V gene, CDR1 is MDHEN and CDR2 is SYDVKM. The CDR3 contains 14 residues. The V and J ends lost 2 bases and 0 bases respectively, with 5 bases between them.

The rearrangement links TRBV5-1 to TRBJ2-1, with 12 bases fitting TRBD2. Trimming took 2 bases from V and 7 from J; bases not matched to a gene: 4. This CDR3 has 15 amino acids. Germline V CDR1 and CDR2: SGHRS, YFSETQ. CDR3 in amino acids: CASSFLAGGPNEQFF. In DNA form, the CDR3 reads TGCGCCAGCAGCTTTCTAGCGGGAGGGCCGAATGAGCAGTTCTTC.

The rearrangement joins TRBV27 to TRBJ2-7; D is unresolved. CDR1 is MNHEY, CDR2 SMNVEV, per germline (reference sequence). Trimming stripped 5 bases from V and 5 bases from J, with 16 bases between. This CDR3 spans 14 amino acids. CDR3 in DNA: TGTGCCAGCAGTACAACGACTGGTCCCAACGAGCAGTACTTC. It translates to CASSTTTGPNEQYF.

The chain couples TRBV28 to TRBJ2-6; TRBD1 matches 12 bases. The V gene's germline CDR1 is MDHEN and CDR2 SYDVKM. This CDR3 is 17 amino acids long. V trimming: 11 bases; J trimming: 1 base; junction bases outside the gene matches: 9. The chain's CDR3 is CAARGDRGLSGANVLTF. For the CDR3, the DNA is TGTGCCGCCCGGGGGGACAGGGGGCTGTCTGGGGCCAACGTCCTGACTTTC.

The V call is TRBV18, the J call TRBJ2-7; D perhaps matches TRBD2 (6 bases). V was pared by 6 bases and J by 6 bases, with 15 bases between. Per the germline V gene, CDR1 is KGHSH and CDR2 is LQKENI. The CDR3 extends over 13 amino acids. The DNA of the CDR3 is TGTGCCAGCTCGCCTGGGACTTCTAGCGAGCAGTACTTC. This sequence encodes CASSPGTSSEQYF.

V and J are TRBV29-1 and TRBJ2-1; 8 positions agree with TRBD2. V trimming: 1 base; J trimming: 3 bases; junction bases outside the gene matches: 8. CDR1 is SQVTM and CDR2 is ANQGSEA in the germline V gene. This CDR3 is built from 16 residues. The CDR3 DNA sequence: TGCAGCGTTGAAGGCGGGGGGAGGACCGACTACAATGAGCAGTTCTTC. It yields the protein CSVEGGGRTDYNEQFF.

The chain has TRBV28 and TRBJ1-2, with TRBD1 as a possible D gene (6 bases). CDR1 is MDHEN and CDR2 is SYDVKM in the germline V gene. The V end lost 3 bases, the J end lost 1 base, and 9 bases lay between the germline ends. This CDR3 comprises 14 residues. The CDR3 is CASSFRTVNYGYTF. The CDR3 region has the DNA TGTGCCAGCAGTTTTAGGACAGTTAACTATGGCTACACCTTC.

The chain recombines TRBV5-1 with TRBJ2-7, with 9 nucleotides matching TRBD1. The CDR3 has 14 residues. J lost 4 bases, V lost 3 bases, and 5 bases had no gene match. The V gene's germline CDR1 is SGHRS and CDR2 YFSETQ. CDR3 nucleotides: TGCGCCAGCAGCTATGCCGGGACAGGGTACGAGCAGTACTTC. Residues: CASSYAGTGYEQYF.

This clone was counted only a few times. This chain connects TRBV4-3 to TRBJ1-2; a possible D gene is TRBD1 (6 bases). Germline loops: CDR1 LGHNA, CDR2 YSLEER. With 2 bases removed from V and 7 bases from J, the gap between germline ends came to 14 bases. This CDR3 is 14 amino acids long. The CDR3 sequence: CASSQQGHSGGYTF. CDR3 DNA sequence: TGCGCCAGCAGCCAACAGGGGCATTCGGGTGGCTACACCTTC.

V usage is TRBV19 and J usage is TRBJ1-1; 9 bases fit TRBD1. This CDR3 has 16 amino acids. Trimming took 4 bases from V and 3 from J; bases not matched to a gene: 9. Germline-derived CDR1 and CDR2 are LNHDA and SQIVND (reference sequence). CDR3 bases: TGTGCCAGTAGTACCCCGACGACAGGGGGAGACACTGAAGCTTTCTTT. This encodes CASSTPTTGGDTEAFF. Combining the CDR3 with reference TRBV19 and TRBJ1-1 gives the whole variable domain DGGITQSPKYLFRKEGQNVTLSCEQNLNHDAMYWYRQDPGQGLRLIYYSQIVNDFQKGDIAEGYSVSREKKESFPLTVTSAQKNPTAFYLCASSTPTTGGDTEAFFGQGTRLTVV.

This clone was detected only a few times. This chain uses TRBV2 with TRBJ1-2; 7 nucleotides match TRBD1. Germline assignment: CDR1 SNHLY and CDR2 FYNNEI. The CDR3 has 13 residues. Unmatched junction bases numbered 2, after V lost 3 bases and J lost 4 bases. CDR3 DNA: TGTGCCAGCAGTGAGGGACAGTTCTATGGCTACACCTTC. Translating gives CASSEGQFYGYTF.

The chain couples TRBV28 to TRBJ1-2; weak D call: TRBD1 (5 bases). This CDR3 is built from 13 residues. Germline V gene sequence: CDR1 MDHEN, CDR2 SYDVKM. V was pared by 3 bases and J by 7 bases, with 12 bases between. The CDR3 sequence: CASSLAGDRGYTF. DNA of the CDR3: TGTGCCAGCAGTTTGGCCGGGGACCGTGGCTACACCTTC.

The rearrangement joins TRBV6-4 to TRBJ2-3, with TRBD2 identical over 8 bases. Germline V gene lookup returns CDR1 MRHNA and CDR2 SNTAGT. The CDR3 sequence is 15 residues long. J was trimmed by 0 bases and V by 5 bases; bases with no gene match: 4. The CDR3 region is CASSSGGRSTDTQYF. The CDR3 bases are TGTGCCAGCAGTAGCGGGGGCCGTAGCACAGATACGCAGTATTTT.

The chain has TRBV7-3 and TRBJ2-1; 10 bases line up with TRBD2. V was pared by 2 bases and J by 7 bases, with 8 bases of the junction left unmatched. CDR1 SGHTA and CDR2 FQGTGA come from the germline V gene. This CDR3 comprises 16 residues. The DNA of the CDR3 is TGTGCCAGCAGCTTATTCGCTAGCGGGAGCGGTAATGAGCAGTTCTTC. Translated, it gives CASSLFASGSGNEQFF.

This clone turned up a few times. This chain connects TRBV11-2 to TRBJ2-3; TRBD1 matches 8 bases. Trimming took 0 bases from V and 2 from J; bases not matched to a gene: 4. The CDR3 has 16 amino acids. CDR1 is SGHAT, CDR2 FQNNGV, per germline. This chain's CDR3 is CASSLDQGATTDTQYF. The CDR3 DNA is TGTGCCAGCAGCTTAGATCAGGGGGCGACCACAGATACGCAGTATTTT. Complete variable domain (other parts from reference TRBV11-2 and TRBJ2-3): EAGVAQSPRYKIIEKRQSVAFWCNPISGHATLYWYQQILGQGPKLLIQFQNNGVVDDSQLPKDRFSAERLKGVDSTLKIQPAKLEDSAVYLCASSLDQGATTDTQYFGPGTRLTVL.

This clone was picked up one time. The gene calls are TRBV7-9 and TRBJ2-3; 8 bases are a match to TRBD1. This CDR3 region has 18 residues. From germline, CDR1 is SEHNR and CDR2 FQNEAQ (reference sequence). V gave up 5 bases and J gave up 2 bases; unmatched junction bases: 15. The CDR3 DNA reads TGTGCCAGCAGCCAGAATCAGGGGGCGACTGGTCCCACAGATACGCAGTATTTT. This gives the protein CASSQNQGATGPTDTQYF.

This chain connects TRBV27 to TRBJ1-2; 7 nucleotides agree with TRBD1. Unmatched junction bases numbered 4, after V lost 6 bases and J lost 3 bases. Per germline, CDR1 MNHEY and CDR2 SMNVEV (reference sequence). The CDR3 covers 13 residues. CDR3 nucleotides: TGTGCCAGCAGCTGGGACAGAGACTATGGCTACACCTTC. It yields the protein CASSWDRDYGYTF.

The chain is built from TRBV27 and TRBJ1-1; no reliable D call. The CDR3 extends over 13 amino acids. Trimming removed 3 bases at V and 6 bases at J, with 11 bases between. The V gene's germline CDR1 is MNHEY and CDR2 SMNVEV (reference sequence). CDR3 residues: CASSLGTSAEAFF. The CDR3 nucleotides are TGTGCCAGCAGTTTGGGTACGTCCGCTGAAGCTTTCTTT.

This clone was detected many times. The V gene is TRBV5-6, the J gene TRBJ1-2, with D unclear. V lost 4 bases and J 8 bases, leaving 18 bases between the germline ends. The CDR3 runs 14 residues. Germline assignment: CDR1 SGHDT and CDR2 YYEEEE. The CDR3 DNA reads TGTGCCAGCAGCCAACCCCCCTCCCTTTCGGGCTACACCTTC. Translating gives CASSQPPSLSGYTF.

V gene TRBV7-8 combines with J gene TRBJ1-4; D is uncertain. CDR1 SGHVS and CDR2 FQNEAQ come from the germline V gene. The V end lost 1 base, the J end lost 8 bases, and 5 bases lay between the germline ends. The CDR3 contains 12 residues. The CDR3 loop is CASSLDGEKLFF. The CDR3, as DNA: TGTGCCAGCAGCTTAGATGGAGAAAAACTGTTTTTT.

The CDR3 reads CASSLGSSNEQFF. CDR3 nucleotides: TGTGCCAGCAGCTTAGGGAGTAGTAATGAGCAGTTCTTC. The chain recombines TRBV7-2 with TRBJ2-1; D call uncertain. The CDR3 sequence is 13 residues long. Germline V gives CDR1 SGHTA, CDR2 FQGNSA. V lost 1 base and J 7 bases, leaving 8 bases between the germline ends.

This clone was recorded once. The genes are TRBV2 and TRBJ2-5; unclear D gene. Germline assignment: CDR1 SNHLY and CDR2 FYNNEI. The CDR3 has 13 residues. V was clipped by 5 bases and J by 2 bases, with 9 bases between them. The CDR3 DNA reads TGTGCCAGCAGTTGGGTACTTCAAGAGACCCAGTACTTC. It translates to CASSWVLQETQYF. Complete variable domain (other parts from reference TRBV2 and TRBJ2-5): EPEVTQTPSHQVTQMGQEVILRCVPISNHLYFYWYRQILGQKVEFLVSFYNNEISEKSEIFDDQFSVERPDGSNFTLKIRSTKLEDSAMYFCASSWVLQETQYFGPGTRLLVL.